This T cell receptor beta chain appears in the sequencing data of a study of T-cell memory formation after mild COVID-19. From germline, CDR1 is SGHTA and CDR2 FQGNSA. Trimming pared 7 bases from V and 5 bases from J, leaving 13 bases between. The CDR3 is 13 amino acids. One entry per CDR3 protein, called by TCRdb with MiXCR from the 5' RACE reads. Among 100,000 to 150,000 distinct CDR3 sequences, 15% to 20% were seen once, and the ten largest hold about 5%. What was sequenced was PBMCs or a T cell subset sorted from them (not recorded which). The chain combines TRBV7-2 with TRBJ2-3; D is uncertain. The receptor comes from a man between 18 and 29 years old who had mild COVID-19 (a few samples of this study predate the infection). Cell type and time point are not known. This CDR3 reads CASTTGPQDTQYF. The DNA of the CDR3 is TGTGCCAGCACCACGGGCCCCCAAGATACGCAGTATTTT.